This T cell receptor (beta chain) derives from a study of human T cells and chemical hapten exposure. Overall study findings and caveats: Unchanged with DPC sensitization were TCRs above 1 in 1000 frequency.

Time point indicated: pre-sensitization, week 0. This sample's treatment: therapeutic diphenylcyclopropenone sensitization with weekly scalp DPC. The germline CDR1 and CDR2 sequences are SGDLS and YYNGEE. The V gene lost 0 bases and the J gene lost 1 base, with 8 bases spanning the gap. This CDR3 has 14 residues. A single record per CDR3 protein comes from TCRdb applying MiXCR to the RACE reads. In the table there are approximately 260,000 distinct CDR3 sequences, around 7.7% of which are singletons. The table lists this clonotype with many counts. Its antigen is as yet unknown. The source was whole blood, collected in connection with sensitization to the hapten diphenylcyclopropenone (DPC). This chain uses TRBV9 with TRBJ2-7; D is uncertain. The TCR originated in a man in his late teens or twenties with alopecia areata. Some clones in this sample may be carry-over from other donors' samples. The CDR3, as DNA: TGTGCCAGCAGCGTAGGGCAGGCGTCCTACGAGCAGTACTTC. Protein sequence: CASSVGQASYEQYF.